Following are 13 T cell receptor beta chains from one sample sequenced in a study of beta chain features in type 1 diabetes. Their antigens remain unidentified. Study results and caveats: Within each of all four CD4+ subsets, Type 1 diabetes patients had TCRB CDR3s that were moderately but significantly shorter.

Expressed TCRB transcripts were sequenced because the entire RNA isolate underwent reverse transcription. Here immunoSEQ multiplex PCR was the method, and the copy in TCRdb shows in-frame clones only, minus some. Of around 130,000 clones in the sample, about a sixth are singletons; the top ten hold about 2.5%. The sequenced material came from central memory CD4+ T cells from blood. Every receptor here comes from a man between 25 and 39 years old with type 1 diabetes.

This chain links TRBV9 with TRBJ2-1; no clear D. Germline V gene lookup returns CDR1 SGDLS and CDR2 YYNGEE. V was pared by 0 bases and J by 8 bases, with 12 bases between. CDR3 length: 14 residues. DNA of the CDR3: TGTGCCAGCAGCGTAGTAGGGATGGGCGATGAGCAGTTCTTC. Translating gives CASSVVGMGDEQFF.

The V and J genes are TRBV30 and TRBJ2-6; the D is unclear. With 2 bases removed from V and 1 base from J, the gap between germline ends came to 6 bases. CDR3 length: 14 residues. Germline CDR1 and CDR2: GTSNPN and SVGIG (reference sequence). CDR3 protein: CAWSTSSGANVLTF. The DNA of the CDR3 is TGTGCCTGGAGTACATCATCTGGGGCCAACGTCCTGACTTTC.

The sample holds many counts of this clone. The V gene is TRBV7-2, the J gene TRBJ1-2, with D maybe TRBD1 (5 bases). Germline V CDR1 and CDR2: SGHTA, FQGNSA. Trimming removed 0 bases from V and 5 bases from J, with 10 bases in between. This CDR3 comprises 14 residues. CDR3: CASSLAVGGYGYTF. DNA for the CDR3: TGTGCCAGCAGCTTAGCAGTCGGGGGGTATGGCTACACCTTC.

Details on this clone: Given a much more abundant clone one base away, this may be a read error. The chain combines TRBV10-3 with TRBJ2-3, with 11 bases fitting TRBD2. There are 17 residues in the CDR3. Germline V gene lookup returns CDR1 ENHRY and CDR2 SYGVKD. V lost 2 bases to trimming and J lost 2 bases; unmatched junction nucleotides: 6. Here the CDR3 reads CAISEAKLAGATDTQYF. In DNA form, the CDR3 reads TGTGCCATCAGTGAGGCGAAACTAGCGGGGGCCACAGATACGCAGTATTTT.

A few counts support this clone. This chain connects TRBV28 to TRBJ2-5, with 7 bases aligning to TRBD2. The CDR3 has 14 amino acids. Germline V gene lookup returns CDR1 MDHEN and CDR2 SYDVKM. The junction had 4 bases not matched to a gene; V was cut back by 5 bases and J by 1 base. CDR3 in amino acids: CASSPSSGQETQYF. CDR3 sequence (DNA): TGTGCCAGCAGTCCGTCTAGCGGCCAAGAGACCCAGTACTTC.

This clone was detected a few times. This chain connects TRBV11-3 to TRBJ2-1, with a tentative D call TRBD2 (5 bases). The V end was cut by 3 bases, the J end by 0 bases, with 6 bases between. This CDR3 is built from 14 residues. Germline-derived CDR1 and CDR2 are SGHNT and YENEEA. The CDR3 DNA reads TGTGCCAGCAGCTTTGGGAGCTCCTACAATGAGCAGTTCTTC. Protein sequence: CASSFGSSYNEQFF.

V and J are TRBV29-1 and TRBJ2-2; maybe TRBD2 (6 bases). This CDR3 contains 14 residues. Germline V gene data show CDR1 as SQVTM and CDR2 as ANQGSEA. The V end lost 3 bases, the J end lost 5 bases, and 13 bases lay between the germline ends. Here the CDR3 reads CSVERTAGTGELFF. The CDR3 DNA is TGCAGCGTTGAGCGGACGGCGGGAACCGGGGAGCTGTTTTTT.

This clone was counted ten times or more. The chain carries TRBV4-3 and TRBJ2-5; perhaps TRBD2 as D (5 bases). The V gene's germline CDR1 is LGHNA and CDR2 YSLEER. V was clipped by 2 bases and J by 1 base, with 8 bases between them. The CDR3 spans 14 residues. This CDR3 is CASSQRRGQETQYF. CDR3 DNA sequence: TGCGCCAGCAGCCAACGACGGGGCCAAGAGACCCAGTACTTC.

This clone has a handful of counts. The chain joins TRBV25-1 to TRBJ1-1; TRBD1 matches at 10 bases. CDR1 is MGHDK and CDR2 is SYGVNS in the germline V gene. The CDR3 has 15 residues. The trim removed 9 bases at V and 4 bases at J, leaving 11 bases unmatched. The DNA of the CDR3 is TGTGCCAGGTACGACCCGGGACAGGGGCCCACTGAAGCTTTCTTT. Its protein is CARYDPGQGPTEAFF.

V usage is TRBV2 and J usage is TRBJ2-7; D unresolved. The CDR3 has 14 residues. Trimming removed 8 bases from V and 0 bases from J, with 14 bases in between. Germline V gene lookup returns CDR1 SNHLY and CDR2 FYNNEI. CDR3 nucleotide sequence: TGTGCCAGCGTCCTGGAGCTCAACTCCTACGAGCAGTACTTC. As protein: CASVLELNSYEQYF.

The V and J genes are TRBV7-8 and TRBJ2-4; 7 bases agree with TRBD1. The CDR3 contains 14 residues. Germline CDR1 reads SGHVS; CDR2 reads FQNEAQ. The V segment lost 3 bases and the J segment 6 bases; nucleotides outside the gene matches: 5. For the CDR3, the DNA is TGTGCCAGCAGCTTTGGACAGGAGACAAACATTCAGTACTTC. Protein: CASSFGQETNIQYF.

This sequence joins TRBV29-1 and TRBJ2-3; 11 nucleotides line up with TRBD2. CDR1 and CDR2 (germline): SQVTM, ANQGSEA. The V gene end was trimmed by 6 bases and the J gene end by 0 bases; junction bases not matched to a gene: 11. The CDR3 is made up of 17 amino acids. The CDR3 here is CSVLSSGGSTSTDTQYF. The DNA of the CDR3 is TGCAGCGTCCTCTCTAGCGGGGGGAGCACGAGCACAGATACGCAGTATTTT.

Comments on this clone: This may arise from a read error, as a much more abundant clone is one base away. The chain is built from TRBV30 and TRBJ2-2; D gene unclear. The germline V and J ends were trimmed by 3 bases and 7 bases, with 15 bases remaining between them. Germline V CDR1 and CDR2: GTSNPN, SVGIG (reference sequence). This CDR3 has 14 residues. CDR3 loop: CAWRVPPNIGELFF. Written as DNA, the CDR3 is TGTGCCTGGAGGGTACCCCCGAATATCGGGGAGCTGTTTTTT.